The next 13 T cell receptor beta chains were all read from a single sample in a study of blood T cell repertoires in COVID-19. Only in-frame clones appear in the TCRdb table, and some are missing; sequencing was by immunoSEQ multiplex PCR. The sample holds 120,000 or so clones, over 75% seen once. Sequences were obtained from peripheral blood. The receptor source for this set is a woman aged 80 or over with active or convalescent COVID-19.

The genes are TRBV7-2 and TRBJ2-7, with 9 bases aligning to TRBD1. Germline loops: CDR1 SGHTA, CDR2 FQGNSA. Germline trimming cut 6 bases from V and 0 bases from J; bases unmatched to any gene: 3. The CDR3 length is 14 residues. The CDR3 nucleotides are TGTGCCAGCAGTCGGACAGGGGCCTCCTACGAGCAGTACTTC. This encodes CASSRTGASYEQYF.

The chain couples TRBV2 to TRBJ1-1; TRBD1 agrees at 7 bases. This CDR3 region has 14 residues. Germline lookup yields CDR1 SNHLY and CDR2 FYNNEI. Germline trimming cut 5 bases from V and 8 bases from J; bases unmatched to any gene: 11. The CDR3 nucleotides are TGTGCCAGCAGTCTGATGGGACAGATAGAAGAAGCTTTCTTT. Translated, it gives CASSLMGQIEEAFF.

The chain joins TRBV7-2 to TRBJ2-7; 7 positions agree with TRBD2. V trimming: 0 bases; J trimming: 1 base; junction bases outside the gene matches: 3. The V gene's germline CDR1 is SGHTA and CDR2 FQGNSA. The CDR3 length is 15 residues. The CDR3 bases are TGTGCCAGCAGCTTAGCCGGGACTAATTCCTACGAGCAGTACTTC. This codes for CASSLAGTNSYEQYF.

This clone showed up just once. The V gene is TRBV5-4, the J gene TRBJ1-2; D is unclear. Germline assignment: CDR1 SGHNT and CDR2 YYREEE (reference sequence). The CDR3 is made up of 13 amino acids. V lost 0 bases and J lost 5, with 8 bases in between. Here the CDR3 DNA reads TGTGCCAGCAGCTTGGACAGTACATATGGCTACACCTTC. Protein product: CASSLDSTYGYTF. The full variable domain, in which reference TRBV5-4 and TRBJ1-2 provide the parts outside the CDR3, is ETGVTQSPTHLIKTRGQQVTLRCSSQSGHNTVSWYQQALGQGPQFIFQYYREEENGRGNFPPRFSGLQFPNYSSELNVNALELDDSALYLCASSLDSTYGYTFGSGTRLTVV.

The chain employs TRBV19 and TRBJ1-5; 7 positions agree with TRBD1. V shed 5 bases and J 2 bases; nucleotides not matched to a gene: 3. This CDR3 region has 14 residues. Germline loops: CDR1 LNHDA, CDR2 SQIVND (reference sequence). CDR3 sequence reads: CASSRQGGNQPQHF. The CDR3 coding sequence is TGTGCCAGTAGTCGACAGGGCGGCAATCAGCCCCAGCATTTT. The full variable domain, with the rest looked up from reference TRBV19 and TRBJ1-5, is DGGITQSPKYLFRKEGQNVTLSCEQNLNHDAMYWYRQDPGQGLRLIYYSQIVNDFQKGDIAEGYSVSREKKESFPLTVTSAQKNPTAFYLCASSRQGGNQPQHFGDGTRLSIL.

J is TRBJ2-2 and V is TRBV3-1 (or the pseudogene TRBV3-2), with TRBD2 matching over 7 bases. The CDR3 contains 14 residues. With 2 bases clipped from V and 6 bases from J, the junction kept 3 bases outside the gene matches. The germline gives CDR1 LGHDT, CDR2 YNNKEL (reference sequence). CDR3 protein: CASSQSGVAGELFF. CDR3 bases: TGTGCCAGCAGCCAAAGCGGGGTGGCCGGGGAGCTGTTTTTT.

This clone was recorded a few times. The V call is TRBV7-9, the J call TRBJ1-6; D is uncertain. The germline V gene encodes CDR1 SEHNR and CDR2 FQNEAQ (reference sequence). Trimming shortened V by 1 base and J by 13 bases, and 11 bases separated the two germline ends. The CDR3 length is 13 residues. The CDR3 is CASSLGPFRPLHF. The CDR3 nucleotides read TGTGCCAGCAGCTTAGGTCCGTTCAGGCCCCTCCACTTT. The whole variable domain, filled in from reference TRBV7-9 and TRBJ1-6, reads DTGVSQNPRHKITKRGQNVTFRCDPISEHNRLYWYRQTLGQGPEFLTYFQNEAQLEKSRLLSDRFSAERPKGSFSTLEIQRTEQGDSAMYLCASSLGPFRPLHFGNGTRLTVT.

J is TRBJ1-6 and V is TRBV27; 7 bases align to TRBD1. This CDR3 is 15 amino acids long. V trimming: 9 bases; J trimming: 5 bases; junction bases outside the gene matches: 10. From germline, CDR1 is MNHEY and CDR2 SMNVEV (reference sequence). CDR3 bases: TGTGCCAGTACCTTGACAGGGCCTCATAATTCACCCCTCCACTTT. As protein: CASTLTGPHNSPLHF.

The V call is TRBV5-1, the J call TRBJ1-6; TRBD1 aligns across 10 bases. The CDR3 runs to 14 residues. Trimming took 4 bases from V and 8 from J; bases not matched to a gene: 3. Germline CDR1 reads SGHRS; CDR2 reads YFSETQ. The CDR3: CASSPGQGHSPLHF. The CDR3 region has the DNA TGCGCCAGCAGCCCGGGACAGGGGCATTCACCCCTCCACTTT. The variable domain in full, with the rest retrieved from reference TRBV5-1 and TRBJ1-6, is KAGVTQTPRYLIKTRGQQVTLSCSPISGHRSVSWYQQTPGQGLQFLFEYFSETQRNKGNFPGRFSGRQFSNSRSEMNVSTLELGDSALYLCASSPGQGHSPLHFGNGTRLTVT.

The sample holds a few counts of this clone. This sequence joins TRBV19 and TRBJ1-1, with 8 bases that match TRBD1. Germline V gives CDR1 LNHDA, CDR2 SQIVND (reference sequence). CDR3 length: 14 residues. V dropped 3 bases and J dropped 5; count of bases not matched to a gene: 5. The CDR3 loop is CASSITGGRTEAFF. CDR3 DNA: TGTGCCAGTAGTATCACAGGGGGTAGGACTGAAGCTTTCTTT.

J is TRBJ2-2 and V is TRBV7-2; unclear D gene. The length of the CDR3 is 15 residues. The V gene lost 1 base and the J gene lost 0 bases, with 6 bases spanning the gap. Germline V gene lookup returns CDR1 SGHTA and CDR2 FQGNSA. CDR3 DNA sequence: TGTGCCAGCAGCTTAGGGAGAGCGAACACCGGGGAGCTGTTTTTT. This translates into CASSLGRANTGELFF.

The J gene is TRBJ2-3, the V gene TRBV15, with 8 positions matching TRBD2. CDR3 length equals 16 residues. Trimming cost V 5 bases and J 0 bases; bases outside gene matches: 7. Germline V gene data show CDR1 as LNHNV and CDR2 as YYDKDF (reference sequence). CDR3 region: CATSVRAGVSTDTQYF. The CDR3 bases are TGTGCCACCAGCGTCAGAGCGGGGGTGAGCACAGATACGCAGTATTTT.

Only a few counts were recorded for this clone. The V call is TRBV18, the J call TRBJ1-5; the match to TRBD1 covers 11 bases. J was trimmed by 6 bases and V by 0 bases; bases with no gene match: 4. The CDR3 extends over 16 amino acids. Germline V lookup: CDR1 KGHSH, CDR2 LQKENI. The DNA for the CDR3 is TGTGCCAGCTCACCACCGGACAGGGGGCTAAGTCAGCCCCAGCATTTT. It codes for CASSPPDRGLSQPQHF.